Listed here is a single T cell receptor (beta chain). The sample comes from a study of cytomegalovirus exposure and HLA in healthy donors. The CDR3 covers 16 residues. Germline CDR1 reads LGHNA; CDR2 reads YNFKEQ. V was shortened by 0 bases and J by 8 bases, with 19 bases between the two germline ends. The PCR ran on 60 Vbeta and 13 Jbeta primers. In the original processing: As a later analysis found, there were 70 million to 80 million unique TCR beta chains, of which roughly 11 million were shared. TCRdb's copy holds only in-frame clones and misses some; the assay was immunoSEQ multiplex PCR. V, J and clone size derive from that table, while D and trimming were established from the DNA sequence. Of roughly 62,000 clones in the sample, roughly 77% are singletons; the top ten hold 5% to 7%.

The sequence was obtained from a woman in her 30s in good health and CMV-seronegative. V and J are TRBV4-2 and TRBJ1-2; no definite D call. The sample was PBMCs. CDR3 bases: TGTGCCAGCAGCCAAGATCAAGGACTCGGAACGGGGGGCTACACCTTC. It encodes CASSQDQGLGTGGYTF.